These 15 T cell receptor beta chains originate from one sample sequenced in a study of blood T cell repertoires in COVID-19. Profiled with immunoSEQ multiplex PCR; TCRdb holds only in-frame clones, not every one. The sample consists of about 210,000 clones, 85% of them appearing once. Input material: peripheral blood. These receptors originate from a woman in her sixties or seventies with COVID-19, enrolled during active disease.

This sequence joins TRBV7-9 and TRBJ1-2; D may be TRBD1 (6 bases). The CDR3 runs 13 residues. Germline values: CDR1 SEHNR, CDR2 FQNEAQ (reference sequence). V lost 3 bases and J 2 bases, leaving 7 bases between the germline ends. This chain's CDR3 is CASSFRGNYGYTF. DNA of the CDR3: TGTGCCAGCAGCTTTAGGGGGAACTATGGCTACACCTTC.

For the CDR3, the DNA is TGTGCCAGCAGTTACTCGGAGTTACTGGATTCACCCCTCCACTTT. It yields the protein CASSYSELLDSPLHF. V and J are TRBV6-2 or TRBV6-3 and TRBJ1-6; D ambiguous. Trimming left V 0 bases short and J 8 bases short, with 11 bases between. Germline CDR1 is MNHEY and CDR2 is SVGEGT. The CDR3 consists of 15 residues.

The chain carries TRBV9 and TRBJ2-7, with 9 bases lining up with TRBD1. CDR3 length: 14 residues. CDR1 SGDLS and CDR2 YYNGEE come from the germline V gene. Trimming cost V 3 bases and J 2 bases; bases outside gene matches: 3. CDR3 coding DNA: TGTGCCAGCAGCGCGGGACAGGGAACCTACGAGCAGTACTTC. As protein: CASSAGQGTYEQYF.

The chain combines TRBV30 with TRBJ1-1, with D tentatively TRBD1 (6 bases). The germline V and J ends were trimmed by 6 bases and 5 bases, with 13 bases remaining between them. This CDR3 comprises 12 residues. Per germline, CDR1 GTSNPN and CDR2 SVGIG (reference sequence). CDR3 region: CACDRLFTEAFF. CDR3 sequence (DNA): TGTGCCTGTGACAGGCTGTTTACTGAAGCTTTCTTT.

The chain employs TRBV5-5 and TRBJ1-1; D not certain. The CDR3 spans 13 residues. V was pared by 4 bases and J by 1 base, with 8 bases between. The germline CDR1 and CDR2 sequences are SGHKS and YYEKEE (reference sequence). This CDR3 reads CASSLTPNTEAFF. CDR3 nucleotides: TGTGCCAGCAGCCTAACTCCGAACACTGAAGCTTTCTTT. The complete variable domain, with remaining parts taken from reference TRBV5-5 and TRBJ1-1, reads DAGVTQSPTHLIKTRGQQVTLRCSPISGHKSVSWYQQVLGQGPQFIFQYYEKEERGRGNFPDRFSARQFPNYSSELNVNALLLGDSALYLCASSLTPNTEAFFGQGTRLTVV.

The DNA for the CDR3 is TGTGCCAGCAGGGAGGTTAATGAGCAGTTCTTC. Translating gives CASREVNEQFF. The rearrangement uses TRBV5-4 and TRBJ2-1; D perhaps matches TRBD2 (5 bases). The CDR3 has 11 residues. With 5 bases removed from V and 7 bases from J, the gap between germline ends came to 7 bases. Germline CDR1 is SGHNT and CDR2 is YYREEE (reference sequence).

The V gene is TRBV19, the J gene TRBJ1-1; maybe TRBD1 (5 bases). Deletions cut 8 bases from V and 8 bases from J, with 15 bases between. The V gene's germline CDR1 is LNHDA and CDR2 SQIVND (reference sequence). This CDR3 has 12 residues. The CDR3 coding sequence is TGTGCCAGTGCTGGAAGACAGTTCGAAGCTTTCTTT. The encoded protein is CASAGRQFEAFF. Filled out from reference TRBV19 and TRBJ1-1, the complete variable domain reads DGGITQSPKYLFRKEGQNVTLSCEQNLNHDAMYWYRQDPGQGLRLIYYSQIVNDFQKGDIAEGYSVSREKKESFPLTVTSAQKNPTAFYLCASAGRQFEAFFGQGTRLTVV.

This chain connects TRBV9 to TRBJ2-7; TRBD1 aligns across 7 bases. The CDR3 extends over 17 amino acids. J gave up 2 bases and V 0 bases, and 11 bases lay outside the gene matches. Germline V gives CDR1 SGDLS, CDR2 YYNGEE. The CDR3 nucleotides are TGTGCCAGCAGCGTAGCCAGCATAACAGGGGCCCCCTACGAGCAGTACTTC. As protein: CASSVASITGAPYEQYF.

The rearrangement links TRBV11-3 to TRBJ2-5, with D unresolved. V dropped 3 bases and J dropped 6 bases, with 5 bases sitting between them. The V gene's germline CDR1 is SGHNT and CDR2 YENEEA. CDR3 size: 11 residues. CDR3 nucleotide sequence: TGTGCCAGCAGCTTTGGGCAGACCCAGTACTTC. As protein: CASSFGQTQYF.

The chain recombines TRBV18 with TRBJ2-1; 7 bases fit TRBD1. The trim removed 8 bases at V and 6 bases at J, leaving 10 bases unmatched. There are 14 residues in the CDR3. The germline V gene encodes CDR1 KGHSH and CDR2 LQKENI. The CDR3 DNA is TGTGCCAGCGGACCGGGACAGAGGGGCAATGAGCAGTTCTTC. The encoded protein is CASGPGQRGNEQFF.

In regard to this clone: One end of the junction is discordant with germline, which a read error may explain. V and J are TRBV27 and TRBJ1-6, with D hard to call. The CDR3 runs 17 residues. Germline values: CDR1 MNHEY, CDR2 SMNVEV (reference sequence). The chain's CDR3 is CASSSLRTAAYHSPLHF. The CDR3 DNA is TGTGCCAGCAGTTCGCTTCGGACTGCGGCCTATCATTCACCCCTCCACTTT.

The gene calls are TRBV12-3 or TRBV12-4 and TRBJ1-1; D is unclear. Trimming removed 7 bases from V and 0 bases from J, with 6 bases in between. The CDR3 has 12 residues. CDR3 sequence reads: CASMRVNTEAFF. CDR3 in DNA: TGTGCCAGCATGCGGGTGAACACTGAAGCTTTCTTT.

CDR3 protein: CASRREGYGYTF. CDR3 DNA: TGCGCCAGCAGAAGGGAGGGCTATGGCTACACCTTC. The chain joins TRBV5-1 to TRBJ1-2; D remains unclear. This CDR3 spans 12 amino acids. Germline loops: CDR1 SGHRS, CDR2 YFSETQ. V was clipped by 5 bases and J by 4 bases, with 9 bases between them.

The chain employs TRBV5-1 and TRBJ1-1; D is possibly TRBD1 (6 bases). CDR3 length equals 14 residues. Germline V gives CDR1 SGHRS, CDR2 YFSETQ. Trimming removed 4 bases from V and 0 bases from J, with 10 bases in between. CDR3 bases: TGCGCCAGCAGCCCAGGGACAATGAACACTGAAGCTTTCTTT. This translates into CASSPGTMNTEAFF.

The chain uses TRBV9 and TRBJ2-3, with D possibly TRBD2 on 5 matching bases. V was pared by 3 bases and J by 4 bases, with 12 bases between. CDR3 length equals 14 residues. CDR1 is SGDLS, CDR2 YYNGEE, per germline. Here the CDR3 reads CASSALDLADTQYF. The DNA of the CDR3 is TGTGCCAGCAGCGCACTAGACCTCGCAGATACGCAGTATTTT.